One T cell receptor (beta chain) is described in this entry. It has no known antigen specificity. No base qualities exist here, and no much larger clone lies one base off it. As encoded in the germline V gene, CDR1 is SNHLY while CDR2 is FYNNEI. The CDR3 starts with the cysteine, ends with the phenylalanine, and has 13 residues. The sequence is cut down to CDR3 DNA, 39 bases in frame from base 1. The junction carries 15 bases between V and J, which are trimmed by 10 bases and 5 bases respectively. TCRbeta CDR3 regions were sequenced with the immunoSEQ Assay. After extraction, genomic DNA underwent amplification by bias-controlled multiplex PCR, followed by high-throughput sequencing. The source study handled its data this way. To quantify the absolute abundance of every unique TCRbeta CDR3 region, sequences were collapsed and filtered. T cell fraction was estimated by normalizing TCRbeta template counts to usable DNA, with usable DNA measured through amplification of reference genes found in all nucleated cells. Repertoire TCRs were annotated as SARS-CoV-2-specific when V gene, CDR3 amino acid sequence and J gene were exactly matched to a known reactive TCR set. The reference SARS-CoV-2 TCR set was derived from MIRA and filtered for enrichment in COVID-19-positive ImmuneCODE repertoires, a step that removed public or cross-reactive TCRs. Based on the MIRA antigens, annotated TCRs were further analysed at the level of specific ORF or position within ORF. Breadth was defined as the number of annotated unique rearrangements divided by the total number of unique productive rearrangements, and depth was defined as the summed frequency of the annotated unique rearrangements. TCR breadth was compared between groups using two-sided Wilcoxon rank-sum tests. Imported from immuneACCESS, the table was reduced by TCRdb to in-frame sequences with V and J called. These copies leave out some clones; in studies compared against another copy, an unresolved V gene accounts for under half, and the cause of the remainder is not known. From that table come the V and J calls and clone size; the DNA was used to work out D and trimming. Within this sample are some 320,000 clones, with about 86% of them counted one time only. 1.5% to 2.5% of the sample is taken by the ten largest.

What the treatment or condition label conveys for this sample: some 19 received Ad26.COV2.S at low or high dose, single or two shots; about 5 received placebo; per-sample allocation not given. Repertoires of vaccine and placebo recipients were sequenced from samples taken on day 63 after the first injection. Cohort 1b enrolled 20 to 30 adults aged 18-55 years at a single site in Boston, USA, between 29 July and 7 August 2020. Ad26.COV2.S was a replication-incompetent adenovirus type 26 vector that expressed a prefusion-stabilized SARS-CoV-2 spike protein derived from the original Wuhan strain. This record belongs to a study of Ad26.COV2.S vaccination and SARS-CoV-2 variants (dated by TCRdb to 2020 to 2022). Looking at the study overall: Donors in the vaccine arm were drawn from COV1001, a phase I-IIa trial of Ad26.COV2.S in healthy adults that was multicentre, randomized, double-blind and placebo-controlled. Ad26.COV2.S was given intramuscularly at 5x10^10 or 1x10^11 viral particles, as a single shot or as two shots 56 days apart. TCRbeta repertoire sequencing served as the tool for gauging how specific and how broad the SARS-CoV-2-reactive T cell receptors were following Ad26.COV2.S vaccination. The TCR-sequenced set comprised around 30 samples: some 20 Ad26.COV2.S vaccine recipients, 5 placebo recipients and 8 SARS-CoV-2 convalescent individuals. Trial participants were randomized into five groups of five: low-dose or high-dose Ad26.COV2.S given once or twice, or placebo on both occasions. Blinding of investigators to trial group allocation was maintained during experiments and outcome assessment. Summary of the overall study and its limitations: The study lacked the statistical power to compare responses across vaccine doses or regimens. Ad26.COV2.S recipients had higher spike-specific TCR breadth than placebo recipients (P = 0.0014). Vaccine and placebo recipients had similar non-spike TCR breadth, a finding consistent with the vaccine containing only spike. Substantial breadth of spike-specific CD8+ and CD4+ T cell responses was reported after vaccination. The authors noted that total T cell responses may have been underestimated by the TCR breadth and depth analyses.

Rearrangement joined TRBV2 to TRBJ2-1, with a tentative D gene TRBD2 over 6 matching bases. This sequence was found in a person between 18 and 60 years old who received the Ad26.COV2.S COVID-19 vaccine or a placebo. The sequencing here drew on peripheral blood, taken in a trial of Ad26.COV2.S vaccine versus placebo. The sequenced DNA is TGTGCCATCAAAGGAGGGGTTAACAATGAGCAGTTCTTC. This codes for CAIKGGVNNEQFF.